These 22 T cell receptor beta chains were sequenced from one sample in a study of cytomegalovirus exposure and HLA in healthy donors. PCR used 60 Vbeta primers and 13 Jbeta primers. Some clones are missing from TCRdb's copy, which holds only in-frame ones; the method was immunoSEQ multiplex PCR. The sample includes 120,000 or so clones, roughly 80% of them seen just once. The specimen was PBMCs. The receptors were gathered from a man between 18 and 35 years old in good health and CMV-seronegative.

V gene TRBV19 combines with J gene TRBJ1-2, with 9 bases aligning to TRBD1. Germline V lookup: CDR1 LNHDA, CDR2 SQIVND (reference sequence). This CDR3 has 16 amino acids. The trim removed 6 bases at V and 8 bases at J, leaving 16 bases unmatched. The CDR3 sequence is CASRERGTGTFRGYTF. DNA of the CDR3: TGTGCCAGTAGGGAGAGGGGGACAGGGACTTTTCGAGGCTACACCTTC.

The V gene is TRBV2, the J gene TRBJ1-2; maybe TRBD1 (6 bases). The CDR3 totals 14 residues. The V end was cut by 7 bases, the J end by 6 bases, with 18 bases between. The germline V gene encodes CDR1 SNHLY and CDR2 FYNNEI. The CDR3: CASTAQGQGNGYTF. The CDR3 DNA is TGTGCCAGCACAGCCCAGGGGCAGGGGAATGGCTACACCTTC. The full variable domain, completed using reference TRBV2 and TRBJ1-2, is EPEVTQTPSHQVTQMGQEVILRCVPISNHLYFYWYRQILGQKVEFLVSFYNNEISEKSEIFDDQFSVERPDGSNFTLKIRSTKLEDSAMYFCASTAQGQGNGYTFGSGTRLTVV.

The genes are TRBV7-9 and TRBJ1-1; D is unresolved. Looked up from germline, CDR1 is SEHNR and CDR2 is FQNEAQ (reference sequence). With 1 base removed from V and 11 bases from J, the gap between germline ends came to 8 bases. This CDR3 comprises 11 residues. CDR3 coding DNA: TGTGCCAGCAGCTTAGGGGCGGGGGCTTTCTTT. Its translation is CASSLGAGAFF.

The chain recombines TRBV6-1 with TRBJ1-5, with 9 bases aligning to TRBD1. This CDR3 contains 16 residues. J gave up 1 base and V 3 bases, and 4 bases lay outside the gene matches. Germline V lookup: CDR1 MNHNS, CDR2 SASEGT. CDR3 sequence: CASSEADRGSNQPQHF. CDR3 coding DNA: TGTGCCAGCAGTGAGGCTGACAGGGGGAGCAATCAGCCCCAGCATTTT.

This clone was seen once. The CDR3 spells CASSPRVTTDTQYF. In nucleotides, the CDR3 is TGTGCCAGCAGCCCCCGGGTCACCACAGATACGCAGTATTTT. The rearrangement links TRBV9 to TRBJ2-3; D is unresolved. Between the trimmed V and J ends, which lost 4 bases and 2 bases, there was a span of 11 bases. Germline lookup yields CDR1 SGDLS and CDR2 YYNGEE. The CDR3 length is 14 residues.

V and J are TRBV6-6 and TRBJ2-7; 7 nucleotides agree with TRBD1. The germline CDR1 and CDR2 sequences are MNHNY and SVGAGI (reference sequence). CDR3 length: 12 residues. Trimming cost V 2 bases and J 12 bases; bases outside gene matches: 7. CDR3 sequence reads: CASSYPSTGRYF. CDR3 nucleotides: TGTGCCAGCAGTTACCCCTCGACAGGGCGGTACTTC.

The sample holds a few counts of this clone. J is TRBJ1-1 and V is TRBV4-1; no reliable D call. Germline assignment: CDR1 MGHRA and CDR2 YSYEKL. V lost 0 bases and J 2 bases, leaving 7 bases between the germline ends. The CDR3 consists of 14 residues. Here the CDR3 DNA reads TGCGCCAGCAGCCAAGAGGCGGGAAACACTGAAGCTTTCTTT. This gives the protein CASSQEAGNTEAFF.

The J gene is TRBJ2-1, the V gene TRBV29-1, with D possibly being TRBD2 (7 bases). Germline V lookup: CDR1 SQVTM, CDR2 ANQGSEA. V lost 7 bases, J lost 7 bases, and 17 bases lay in between. The CDR3 has 13 residues. The CDR3 loop reads CSGGRGPRNEQFF. DNA for the CDR3: TGCAGCGGCGGGCGGGGGCCGAGGAATGAGCAGTTCTTC.

J is TRBJ1-2 and V is TRBV2; 7 bases agree with TRBD1. The CDR3 is made up of 13 amino acids. V dropped 10 bases and J dropped 8; count of bases not matched to a gene: 13. Germline V lookup: CDR1 SNHLY, CDR2 FYNNEI. The CDR3 here is CATDPTGLGGYTF. CDR3 DNA sequence: TGTGCCACCGACCCGACAGGGCTCGGAGGCTACACCTTC.

The chain carries TRBV19 and TRBJ2-7, with a tentative D call TRBD2 (6 bases). The V gene's germline CDR1 is LNHDA and CDR2 SQIVND (reference sequence). V was clipped by 4 bases and J by 4 bases, with 14 bases between them. The CDR3 covers 14 residues. CDR3 nucleotide sequence: TGTGCCAGTAGTAGGGAAGCGGGCCCATACGAGCAGTACTTC. The encoded protein is CASSREAGPYEQYF.

This clone was counted between two and nine times. The V gene is TRBV11-2, the J gene TRBJ1-1; TRBD1 is a possible D gene (6 bases). Deletions cut 0 bases from V and 10 bases from J, with 12 bases between. The CDR3 runs 13 residues. CDR1 is SGHAT and CDR2 is FQNNGV in the germline V gene. CDR3 DNA: TGTGCCAGCAGCTTAGACAGGGGAAGAGGAGCTTTCTTT. It translates to CASSLDRGRGAFF.

This clone has a handful of counts. This chain links TRBV7-9 with TRBJ1-5; D is perhaps TRBD1 (6 bases). V was shortened by 5 bases and J by 1 base, with 12 bases between the two germline ends. Germline V gene data show CDR1 as SEHNR and CDR2 as FQNEAQ (reference sequence). The CDR3 covers 15 residues. The CDR3 loop reads CASSHHGQSNQPQHF. CDR3 DNA: TGTGCCAGCAGCCACCACGGACAGAGCAATCAGCCCCAGCATTTT.

The rearrangement joins TRBV7-9 to TRBJ2-1; a weak D match, TRBD2 (6 bases). The germline gives CDR1 SEHNR, CDR2 FQNEAQ (reference sequence). V was cut by 5 bases and J by 3 bases, with 14 bases left in between. The CDR3 has 15 amino acids. This chain's CDR3 is CASSPRDSGYNEQFF. The CDR3, as DNA: TGTGCCAGCAGCCCCCGAGATAGCGGCTACAATGAGCAGTTCTTC.

The chain is built from TRBV6-4 and TRBJ2-1, with a tentative D call TRBD1 (6 bases). The germline CDR1 and CDR2 sequences are MRHNA and SNTAGT. The CDR3 runs to 12 residues. The V and J ends lost 11 bases and 4 bases respectively, with 12 bases between them. The CDR3 region is CAGRDTYNEQFF. The CDR3 DNA sequence: TGTGCCGGCCGGGACACGTACAATGAGCAGTTCTTC.

Turning to this clone: Different DNA sequences within this sample yield the same CDR3. This CDR3 reads CSFDRAASNYGYTF. The DNA of the CDR3 is TGCAGCTTCGACAGAGCCGCAAGCAACTATGGCTACACCTTC. The chain recombines TRBV29-1 with TRBJ1-2; tentative D call: TRBD1 (5 bases). CDR1 is SQVTM and CDR2 is ANQGSEA in the germline V gene. The CDR3 is 14 residues long. V was cut by 8 bases and J by 2 bases, with 18 bases left in between.

The genes are TRBV9 and TRBJ1-2; possibly TRBD1 for D (6 bases). The CDR3 totals 14 residues. Trimming stripped 0 bases from V and 0 bases from J, with 6 bases between. Germline V CDR1 and CDR2: SGDLS, YYNGEE. The CDR3 loop is CASSVGTANYGYTF. DNA of the CDR3: TGTGCCAGCAGCGTAGGGACAGCTAACTATGGCTACACCTTC.

The gene calls are TRBV1 and TRBJ2-1; the tabulated D call, TRBD1, remains unverified against the DNA. TRBV1 has pseudogene status. This CDR3 has 12 amino acids. The CDR3 region has the DNA TGCACCAGCAGCCCCCACACCAATGAGCAGTTCTTC. Translated, it gives CTSSPHTNEQFF.

The rearrangement uses TRBV19 and TRBJ1-2; weak D call: TRBD1 (6 bases). Germline CDR1 is LNHDA and CDR2 is SQIVND (reference sequence). V lost 4 bases, J lost 4 bases, and 16 bases lay in between. There are 15 residues in the CDR3. The CDR3 sequence is CASSTSQGTLYGYTF. The CDR3 DNA sequence: TGTGCCAGTAGTACTTCTCAGGGGACCCTCTATGGCTACACCTTC.

The V gene is TRBV2, the J gene TRBJ2-5; 7 nucleotides agree with TRBD1. Per germline, CDR1 SNHLY and CDR2 FYNNEI. This CDR3 is built from 13 residues. V lost 6 bases, J lost 2 bases, and 3 bases stayed unmatched. CDR3 bases: TGTGCCAGCAGCCGGGACAGTCAAGAGACCCAGTACTTC. Its translation: CASSRDSQETQYF.

The chain combines TRBV7-9 with TRBJ1-6; the D is unclear. Germline CDR1 SEHNR, CDR2 FQNEAQ (reference sequence). The CDR3 runs to 14 residues. With 5 bases removed from V and 6 bases from J, the gap between germline ends came to 11 bases. The CDR3 sequence is CASSPTGSNSPLHF. The CDR3 DNA reads as TGTGCCAGCAGCCCGACGGGGTCTAATTCACCCCTCCACTTT.

The genes are TRBV25-1 and TRBJ2-7; D gene unclear. CDR3 length: 12 residues. V was pared by 1 base and J by 3 bases, with 4 bases between. The germline V gene encodes CDR1 MGHDK and CDR2 SYGVNS. Here the CDR3 reads CASSESLYEQYF. Here the CDR3 DNA reads TGTGCCAGCAGTGAATCTCTCTACGAGCAGTACTTC.

Note on this clone: Sequence at one end of the junction differs from germline and may be a read error. The chain uses TRBV29-1 and TRBJ2-1; TRBD2 is a possible D gene (6 bases). Germline CDR1 reads SQVTM; CDR2 reads ANQGSEA. CDR3 length equals 14 residues. CDR3 protein: CSVSGTPTYNGQFF. CDR3 nucleotides: TGCAGCGTCTCCGGGACTCCTACCTACAATGGGCAGTTCTTC.